This T cell receptor beta chain stems from a study of T cells after yellow fever vaccination. TCRdb used MiXCR to reprocess the 5' RACE reads, holding one entry per CDR3 protein. The table lists 550,000 to 750,000 distinct CDR3 sequences, approximately 13% of them singletons, with about 14% in the top ten. This CDR3 contains 13 residues. V gave up 2 bases and J gave up 3 bases, with 7 bases separating them. Germline CDR1 reads SGHTA; CDR2 reads FQGTGA. This clonotype occurred a few times. This TCR derives from a man aged 30 to 39 who received the YFV17D yellow fever vaccine. Sequencing used PBMCs, obtained on the day of the yellow fever booster vaccination. The chain combines TRBV7-3 with TRBJ1-2; D gene ambiguous. The CDR3: CASSLWYDYGYTF. CDR3 DNA sequence: TGTGCCAGCAGCTTATGGTACGACTATGGCTACACCTTC.